This section outlines one TCR beta chain sequence together with its context. The sample holds one count of this clonotype. Its antigen is unknown. No much larger clone is present one base from it, and per-base qualities are unavailable. One read is thin evidence. The library was prepared using 5' RACE. Sequencer: Illumina HiSeq 2500. The second PCR ran for roughly 7 to 11 cycles and used a J-beta primer mix along with a sample-barcoded 5' primer. Each TCR beta cDNA molecule received a unique molecular identifier from a template-switch 5' adaptor carrying 12 random nucleotides. At least 2.5 million CDR3-containing paired-end reads were obtained from each sample. First-strand cDNA was synthesized from all RNA with the Mint cDNA synthesis kit, primed by a TRBC-specific oligonucleotide. All cDNA was treated with uracil-DNA glycosylase and then went through a first 18-cycle PCR with the universal primers M1SS and BC2_uni_R. The paper's data handling went like this. For normalization, 1 million high-quality reads were randomly selected from each sample, with every read carrying a distinct molecular identifier. Instead of being binned into consensus sequences, reads with shared molecular identifiers were discarded. MiTCR, set to a Q25 quality threshold and the strictest error-elimination algorithm, was used for CDR3 identification, clonotype clustering and error correction. A nonparametric unseen species model with Euler transformation was used to estimate a lower bound on total TCR beta diversity. TCRdb's own reprocessing of the public reads used fastp at Q25 and MiXCR and kept productive beta chains. Rows with one shared CDR3 protein collapse into an entry with the most common genes and DNA. These V and J calls derive from TCRdb rather than the authors' analysis. A total of fewer than 950,000 distinct CDR3 sequences appear in this sample, 50% to 65% of them only once. The ten largest clonotypes hold roughly 40% of the sample.

Donors were 30 to 45 systemically healthy Caucasian individuals from Russia aged roughly 6 to 90 years. Around 10 milliliters of peripheral blood were drawn from each donor into EDTA-treated Vacutainer tubes. Ficoll-Paque density-gradient centrifugation was used to isolate PBMCs, with at least 7 million per sample. Total RNA was extracted from PBMCs with Trizol reagent, with at least 6 micrograms obtained per sample. The percentages of naive CD45RAhigh/CD27high T cells were determined by flow cytometry on a PBMC aliquot from every donor. This record belongs to a study of blood T cells in healthy people across ages (dated by TCRdb to between 2015 and 2017). Background on the whole study: In model experiments, template switching captured roughly one uniquely barcoded TCR beta cDNA molecule for every two T cells. Age-related changes in TCR beta repertoire diversity were measured in the study by deep sequencing normalized with unique cDNA molecular identifiers. Donors were grouped into four age groups: young (average approximately 16 years), middle-aged (over 35), aged (roughly 67) and long-lived (around 80). Donors of different ages were randomly distributed across sequencing lanes to avoid experimental bias. The study analyzed two additional independent replicas of 1 million unique cDNA reads from the same blood draw for two donors, one aged 18 to 29 and one aged 80 or older. What the work shows at the level of the full study, not this receptor alone: Compared with the aged group, more naive CD4+ T cells, fewer expanded clones and increased TCR diversity were shown by the long-lived group, suggesting age selection. Because donor CMV infection status was unknown, age-related changes in expanded clonotypes were potentially confounded. The percentage of naive T cells measured by flow cytometry correlated strongly with observed TCR beta diversity. As age increased, observed TCR beta diversity per million T cells dropped in a roughly linear way, and a significant reduction was already evident by age 40. Estimates of total diversity based on one million sequenced T cells were considered lower bounds and underestimates. Since profiling was done on bulk unsorted PBMCs, naive and antigen-experienced compartments could not be conclusively compared.

Its CDR3 holds 15 amino acids, cysteine through phenylalanine. This entry keeps only the CDR3 DNA: 45 bases, framed from base 1. V and J are trimmed by 6 bases and 5 bases, and the gene matches miss 9 bases of the junction. The germline V gene sets CDR1 to KGHDR and CDR2 to SFDVKD. The sample consisted of blood. The TCR sequence derives from an older man in good health. In this chain, TRBV24-1 is recombined with TRBJ2-1; TRBD2 fits 7 bases in the junction. The CDR3 has the sequence CATSPREVDNNEQFF. The sequenced DNA: TGTGCCACCAGTCCTCGGGAGGTAGATAACAATGAGCAGTTCTTC.